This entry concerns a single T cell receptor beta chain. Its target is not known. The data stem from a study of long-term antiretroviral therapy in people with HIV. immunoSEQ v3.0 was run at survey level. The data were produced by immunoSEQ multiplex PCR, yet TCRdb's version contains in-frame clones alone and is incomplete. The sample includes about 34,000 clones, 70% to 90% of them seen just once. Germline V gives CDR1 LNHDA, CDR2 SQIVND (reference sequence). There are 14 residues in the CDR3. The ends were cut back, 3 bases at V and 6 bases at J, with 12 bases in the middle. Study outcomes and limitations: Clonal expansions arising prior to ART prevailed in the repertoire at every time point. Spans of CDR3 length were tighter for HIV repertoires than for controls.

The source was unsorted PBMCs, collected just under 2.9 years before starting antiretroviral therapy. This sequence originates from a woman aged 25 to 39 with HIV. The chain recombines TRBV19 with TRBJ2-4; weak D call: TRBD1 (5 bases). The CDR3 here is CASSMVRVTNIQYF. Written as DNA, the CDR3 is TGTGCCAGTAGTATGGTCAGGGTAACAAACATTCAGTACTTC.